This passage covers 31 T cell receptor beta chains from one sample sequenced in a study of T cell clusters in autoimmune cytopenias. TRB amplification used approximately 250 ng of peripheral blood genomic DNA. One tube held mixed TRB-A and TRB-B primer pools for touch-down PCR. TCRdb reprocessed the multiplex PCR reads; each CDR3 protein has one entry and no DNA is given. This listing includes 9,500 or so distinct CDR3 sequences. Material for sequencing was peripheral blood. These receptors all stem from a human donor with an autoimmune cytopenia or autoimmune hepatitis (not recorded which).

CDR3 amino acids: CAINLGGSSNYGYTF. The rearrangement links TRBV7-6 to TRBJ1-2; absent DNA, TCRdb's TRBD1 call cannot be checked. From germline, CDR1 is SGHVS and CDR2 FNYEAQ. CDR3 length: 15 amino acids.

The chain is built from TRBV4-1 and TRBJ2-3; checking the TCRdb D call of TRBD1 is not possible without DNA. The germline gives CDR1 MGHRA, CDR2 YSYEKL. CDR3 size: 15 residues. This CDR3 is CASSQDGTDTDTQYF.

This chain links TRBV10-3 with TRBJ1-2. The CDR3 covers 13 residues. Germline V gene data show CDR1 as ENHRY and CDR2 as SYGVKD. The CDR3 loop reads CAISGGRDGGYTF.

The V gene is TRBV30, the J gene TRBJ2-7. The V gene's germline CDR1 is GTSNPN and CDR2 SVGIG (reference sequence). The CDR3 spans 13 residues. The chain's CDR3 is CAWSVQLGFEQYF.

Judged by frequency, this clonotype is medium-sized. This chain uses TRBV6-5 with TRBJ1-6; TCRdb selects TRBD1, and the lack of DNA leaves this call unchecked. CDR1 is MNHEY and CDR2 is SVGAGI in the germline V gene. The CDR3 runs 14 residues. This CDR3 is CASSYEGAYSPLHF.

This rearrangement joins TRBV7-9 to TRBJ2-2. Germline lookup yields CDR1 SEHNR and CDR2 FQNEAQ (reference sequence). The CDR3 has 15 residues. The CDR3 here is CASSPTVANTGELFF.

The V and J genes are TRBV24-1 and TRBJ2-1; TCRdb picks TRBD2, but there is no DNA to check that call. Germline V lookup: CDR1 KGHDR, CDR2 SFDVKD. The length of the CDR3 is 15 residues. CDR3 region: CATSGSGSAFNEQFF.

Considering frequency, this clonotype is medium-sized. CDR3 sequence: CASRRPSGSSYNEQFF. The rearrangement links TRBV27 to TRBJ2-1; TCRdb picks TRBD2, but there is no DNA to check that call. Germline V gene lookup returns CDR1 MNHEY and CDR2 SMNVEV (reference sequence). The CDR3 has 16 residues.

V gene TRBV20-1 combines with J gene TRBJ1-5. This CDR3 is built from 14 residues. Germline V gene lookup returns CDR1 DFQATT and CDR2 SNEGSKA (reference sequence). This CDR3 is CSARVGGGNQPQHF.

The rearrangement links TRBV24-1 to TRBJ2-1; the D gene TCRdb calls, TRBD1, cannot be checked with no DNA. The CDR3 totals 13 residues. Germline assignment: CDR1 KGHDR and CDR2 SFDVKD. CDR3 amino acids: CATRGQGWNEQFF.

The CDR3 spells CASSSLVAGSTGELFF. The chain employs TRBV18 and TRBJ2-2; TCRdb proposes TRBD2, but this gene call is untestable without DNA. Germline values: CDR1 KGHSH, CDR2 LQKENI. The CDR3 runs 16 residues. Full variable domain (rest looked up from reference TRBV18 and TRBJ2-2): NAGVMQNPRHLVRRRGQEARLRCSPMKGHSHVYWYRQLPEEGLKFMVYLQKENIIDESGMPKERFSAEFPKEGPSILRIQQVVRGDSAAYFCASSSLVAGSTGELFFGEGSRLTVL.

V and J are TRBV11-2 and TRBJ1-5; TCRdb's D gene call, TRBD1, goes unchecked for lack of DNA. Per the germline V gene, CDR1 is SGHAT and CDR2 is FQNNGV. This CDR3 has 13 residues. CDR3 protein: CASSIGGNQPQHF.

This sequence joins TRBV7-9 and TRBJ2-2; lacking DNA, the TRBD2 call made by TCRdb goes unchecked. Germline lookup yields CDR1 SEHNR and CDR2 FQNEAQ (reference sequence). The CDR3 is made up of 15 amino acids. The CDR3 is CASSLGGLYTGELFF.

By frequency, this clonotype registers medium-sized. The chain uses TRBV5-5 and TRBJ2-3; TCRdb's D gene call, TRBD2, goes unchecked for lack of DNA. The CDR3 sequence is 12 residues long. In germline, CDR1 is SGHKS, CDR2 YYEKEE (reference sequence). This chain's CDR3 is CASSLLADTQYF.

By frequency, this clonotype is medium-sized (0.01 to 0.1%). The chain uses TRBV19 and TRBJ2-5; TCRdb names TRBD1, which stays unverified in the absence of DNA. Looked up from germline, CDR1 is LNHDA and CDR2 is SQIVND (reference sequence). CDR3 length equals 13 residues. CDR3 loop: CASSSDSQETQYF.

The gene calls are TRBV7-2 and TRBJ2-3; TCRdb's D gene call, TRBD1, goes unchecked for lack of DNA. Germline loops: CDR1 SGHTA, CDR2 FQGNSA. There are 14 residues in the CDR3. CDR3 amino acids: CASSLDGGAGAQYF.

This clonotype is called medium-sized based on its frequency. V gene TRBV15 combines with J gene TRBJ1-6; TCRdb indicates TRBD1, and absent DNA this call remains unverified. This CDR3 spans 15 amino acids. Germline CDR1 and CDR2: LNHNV and YYDKDF (reference sequence). CDR3: CATSRARASHSPLHF.

The CDR3 protein is CASSYSMVRMYGYTF. The chain employs TRBV6-1 and TRBJ1-2. Germline CDR1 and CDR2: MNHNS and SASEGT. This CDR3 has 15 residues.

The J gene is TRBJ1-5, the V gene TRBV20-1; the D call of TRBD1 rests on TCRdb alone, since no DNA is present to check it. The CDR3 has 13 amino acids. Germline loops: CDR1 DFQATT, CDR2 SNEGSKA (reference sequence). CDR3 region: CSARVRQGGPQHF.

This clonotype is deemed medium-sized (0.01 to 0.1%) by its frequency. The chain uses TRBV19 and TRBJ2-7; TCRdb indicates TRBD1, and absent DNA this call remains unverified. Per germline, CDR1 LNHDA and CDR2 SQIVND (reference sequence). The CDR3 extends over 15 amino acids. This CDR3 reads CASSIAREEGYEQYF.

The V and J genes are TRBV20-1 and TRBJ1-2. Germline CDR1 and CDR2: DFQATT and SNEGSKA (reference sequence). The CDR3 extends over 12 amino acids. This chain's CDR3 is CSARDLERGSTF.

The chain carries TRBV27 and TRBJ2-7; TCRdb proposes TRBD1, but this gene call is untestable without DNA. This CDR3 region has 15 residues. Germline-derived CDR1 and CDR2 are MNHEY and SMNVEV (reference sequence). CDR3: CASSLSYRGAYEQYF.

The rearrangement links TRBV29-1 to TRBJ2-3; no DNA is available, so the TRBD2 call from TCRdb remains unchecked. There are 16 residues in the CDR3. Germline V lookup: CDR1 SQVTM, CDR2 ANQGSEA. CDR3 sequence reads: CSVEVRGGGAEDTQYF.

This chain joins TRBV2 and TRBJ2-7; checking the TCRdb D call of TRBD1 is not possible without DNA. The CDR3 spans 13 residues. Germline V CDR1 and CDR2: SNHLY, FYNNEI. CDR3 sequence reads: CASRRDRDREQYF.

The J gene is TRBJ1-1, the V gene TRBV5-4. The CDR3 is 14 residues long. In germline, CDR1 is SGHNT, CDR2 YYREEE (reference sequence). CDR3 residues: CASSWDRLNTEAFF.

The chain uses TRBV20-1 and TRBJ2-7. This CDR3 contains 13 residues. Germline CDR1 and CDR2: DFQATT and SNEGSKA (reference sequence). CDR3: CSASMAASYEQYF.

This clonotype is deemed medium-sized by its frequency. This chain's CDR3 is CSVQGQSTDTQYF. The J gene is TRBJ2-3, the V gene TRBV29-1; there is no DNA to check the TCRdb D call of TRBD1. This CDR3 has 13 residues. CDR1 SQVTM and CDR2 ANQGSEA come from the germline V gene.

The CDR3 loop reads CASSQDLAVSAGANVLTF. The V call is TRBV4-2, the J call TRBJ2-6. Germline CDR1 reads LGHNA; CDR2 reads YNFKEQ. This CDR3 comprises 18 residues.

V and J are TRBV27 and TRBJ2-7. The CDR3 runs 12 residues. CDR1 and CDR2 (germline): MNHEY, SMNVEV (reference sequence). The CDR3 loop reads CASFSSSYEQYF.

This clonotype ranks as medium-sized in terms of frequency. This CDR3 reads CASSYSTGGGKAFF. This sequence joins TRBV6-5 and TRBJ1-1. In germline, CDR1 is MNHEY, CDR2 SVGAGI. The CDR3 covers 14 residues.

The chain couples TRBV6-2 or TRBV6-3 to TRBJ1-5; the TRBD1 assignment by TCRdb is unverifiable without DNA. CDR1 is MNHEY and CDR2 is SVGEGT in the germline V gene. This CDR3 has 14 residues. CDR3 sequence reads: CASSSGGVVQPQHF.